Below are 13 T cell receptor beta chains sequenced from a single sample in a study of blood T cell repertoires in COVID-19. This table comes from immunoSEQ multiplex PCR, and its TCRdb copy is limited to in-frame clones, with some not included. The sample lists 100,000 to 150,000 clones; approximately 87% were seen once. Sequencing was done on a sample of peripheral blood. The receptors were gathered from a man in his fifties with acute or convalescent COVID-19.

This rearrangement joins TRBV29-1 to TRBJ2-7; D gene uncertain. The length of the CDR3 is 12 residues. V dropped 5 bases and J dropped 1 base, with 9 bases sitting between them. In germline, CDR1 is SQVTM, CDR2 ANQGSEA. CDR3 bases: TGCAGCGTTCTTTCCCGGTCCTACGAGCAGTACTTC. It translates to CSVLSRSYEQYF.

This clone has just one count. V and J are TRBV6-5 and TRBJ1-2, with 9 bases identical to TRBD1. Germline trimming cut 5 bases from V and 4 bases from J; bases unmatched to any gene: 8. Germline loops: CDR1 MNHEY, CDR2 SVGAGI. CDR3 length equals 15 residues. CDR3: CASSKFGTGPYGYTF. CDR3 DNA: TGTGCCAGCAGTAAATTCGGGACAGGGCCCTATGGCTACACCTTC.

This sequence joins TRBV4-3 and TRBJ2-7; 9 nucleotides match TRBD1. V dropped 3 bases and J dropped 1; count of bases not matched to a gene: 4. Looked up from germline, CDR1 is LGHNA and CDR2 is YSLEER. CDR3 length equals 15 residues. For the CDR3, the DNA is TGCGCCAGCAGCCAGGCCGGGACAGGGTCCTACGAGCAGTACTTC. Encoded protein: CASSQAGTGSYEQYF.

The CDR3 region is CASSSLTEEAFF. The DNA of the CDR3 is TGTGCCAGCAGTTCCCTGACAGAAGAAGCTTTCTTT. This chain uses TRBV12-3 or TRBV12-4 with TRBJ1-1; a weak D match, TRBD1 (5 bases). V was clipped by 4 bases and J by 8 bases, with 11 bases between them. This CDR3 spans 12 amino acids.

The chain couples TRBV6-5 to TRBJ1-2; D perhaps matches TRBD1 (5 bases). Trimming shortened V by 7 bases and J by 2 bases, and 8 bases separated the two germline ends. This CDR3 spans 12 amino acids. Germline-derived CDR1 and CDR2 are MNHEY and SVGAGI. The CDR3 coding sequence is TGTGCCAGCACAGGGTGGAACTATGGCTACACCTTC. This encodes CASTGWNYGYTF.

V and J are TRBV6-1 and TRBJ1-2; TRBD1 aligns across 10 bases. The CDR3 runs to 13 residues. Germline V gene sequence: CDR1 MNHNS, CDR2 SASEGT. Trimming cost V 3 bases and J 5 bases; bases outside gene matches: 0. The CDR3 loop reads CASSEGQGYGYTF. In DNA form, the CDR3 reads TGTGCCAGCAGTGAGGGACAGGGGTATGGCTACACCTTC.

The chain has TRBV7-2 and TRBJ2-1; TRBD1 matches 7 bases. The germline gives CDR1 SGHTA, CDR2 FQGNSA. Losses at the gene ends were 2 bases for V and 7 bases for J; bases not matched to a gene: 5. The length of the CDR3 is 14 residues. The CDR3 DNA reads TGTGCCAGCAGCTTATATATACAGGGGAATGAGCAGTTCTTC. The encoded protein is CASSLYIQGNEQFF.

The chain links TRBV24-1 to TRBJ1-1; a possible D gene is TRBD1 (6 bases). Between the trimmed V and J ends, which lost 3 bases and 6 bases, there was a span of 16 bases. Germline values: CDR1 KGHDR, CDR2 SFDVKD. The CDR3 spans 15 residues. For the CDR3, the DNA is TGTGCCACCAGTGATGCAACAGGGAAAAGCGCTGAAGCTTTCTTT. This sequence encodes CATSDATGKSAEAFF.

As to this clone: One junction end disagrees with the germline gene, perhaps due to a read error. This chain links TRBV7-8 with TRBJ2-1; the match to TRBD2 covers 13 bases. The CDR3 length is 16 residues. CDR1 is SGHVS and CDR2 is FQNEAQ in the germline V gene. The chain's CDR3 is CASSLLGTSGIGLRIF. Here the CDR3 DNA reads TGTGCCAGCAGCTTACTTGGGACTAGCGGGATAGGATTAAGAATCTTC. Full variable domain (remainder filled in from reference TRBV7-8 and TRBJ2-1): GAGVSQSPRYKVAKRGQDVALRCDPISGHVSLFWYQQALGQGPEFLTYFQNEAQLDKSGLPSDRFFAERPEGSVSTLKIQRTQQEDSAVYLCASSLLGTSGIGLRIFGPGTRLTVL.

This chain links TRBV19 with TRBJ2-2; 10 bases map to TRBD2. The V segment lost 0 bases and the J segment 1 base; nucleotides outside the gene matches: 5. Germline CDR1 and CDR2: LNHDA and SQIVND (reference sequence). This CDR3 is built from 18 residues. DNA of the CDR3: TGTGCCAGTAGTATAGAGGCTAGCGGGAGCGGGAACACCGGGGAGCTGTTTTTT. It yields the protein CASSIEASGSGNTGELFF.

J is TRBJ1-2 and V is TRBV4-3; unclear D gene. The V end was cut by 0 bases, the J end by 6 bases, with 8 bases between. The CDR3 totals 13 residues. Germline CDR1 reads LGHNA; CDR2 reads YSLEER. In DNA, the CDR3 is TGCGCCAGCAGCCAAGATCGGGGTGATGGCTACACCTTC. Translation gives CASSQDRGDGYTF.

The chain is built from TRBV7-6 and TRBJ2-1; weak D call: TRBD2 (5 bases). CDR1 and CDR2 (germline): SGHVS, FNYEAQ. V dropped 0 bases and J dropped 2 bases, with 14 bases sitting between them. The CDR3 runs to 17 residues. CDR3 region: CASSLAGDYSAYNEQFF. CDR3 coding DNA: TGTGCCAGCAGCTTAGCTGGTGACTACTCAGCCTACAATGAGCAGTTCTTC. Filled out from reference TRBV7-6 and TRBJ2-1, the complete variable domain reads GAGVSQSPRYKVTKRGQDVALRCDPISGHVSLYWYRQALGQGPEFLTYFNYEAQQDKSGLPNDRFSAERPEGSISTLTIQRTEQRDSAMYRCASSLAGDYSAYNEQFFGPGTRLTVL.

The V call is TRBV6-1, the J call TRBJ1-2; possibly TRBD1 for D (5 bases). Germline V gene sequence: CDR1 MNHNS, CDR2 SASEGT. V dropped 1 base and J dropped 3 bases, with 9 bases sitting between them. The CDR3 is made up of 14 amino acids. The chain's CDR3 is CASSEVSGDYGYTF. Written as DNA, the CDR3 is TGTGCCAGCAGTGAAGTTTCGGGGGACTATGGCTACACCTTC.